This note documents a single TCR beta chain sequence. Its antigen is as yet unknown. The sample belongs to a study of blood T cells in healthy people across ages. Study at large: Using template switching, researchers captured about one barcoded beta molecule for each two T cells.

The CDR3 totals 15 residues. V lost 2 bases and J lost 4, with 11 bases in between. Germline V gene lookup returns CDR1 LGHNA and CDR2 YSLEER. Overall study findings and caveats: Diversity figures derived from one million T cells were judged to underestimate the true value.

Per individual sample, total RNA of at least 5 micrograms was extracted. Together with a sample-barcoded 5' primer, a J-beta primer mix was included in a second PCR lasting about 7 to 12 cycles. Each cDNA molecule was tagged by a template-switch adaptor with 12 random nucleotides. Each CDR3 protein is one row after TCRdb ran MiXCR on the 5' RACE reads. The sample gives 650,000 to 900,000 distinct CDR3 sequences, about 59% of which show up once; roughly 25% is in the top ten. Source material: blood. The genes are TRBV4-3 and TRBJ1-4, with D possibly TRBD1 on 6 matching bases. The receptor comes from a man aged 25 to 40 in good health. The CDR3 sequence: CASSQRSQGNEKLFF. In DNA, the CDR3 is TGCGCCAGCAGCCAAAGGTCACAGGGTAATGAAAAACTGTTTTTT.